This is a list of T cell receptor beta chains from one sample in a study of T-cell reconstitution after alpha-beta-depleted transplantation in children. TCRdb called the PCR reads again in MiXCR, with one record for every CDR3 protein. The repertoire holds 900,000 or so distinct CDR3 sequences, with less than 20% as singletons. The sequenced sample was PBMCs, mostly from graft donor cells, obtained 360 days after TCRalphabeta/CD19-depleted stem cell transplant. All receptors come from a male patient aged 10 to 17 who had a stem cell transplant for acute lymphoblastic leukemia, so the T cells may come from the graft donor. The CDR3 runs from the conserved cysteine through the conserved F or W. Fields, in order: clone size, D gene, V gene, J gene, CDR3 protein, CDR3 DNA. A D gene is named only where the DNA matches it firmly. Where a row states a size, it is once, few, many or the class of an expanded clone; other rows omit it.

abundance: few
d_gene: .
v_gene: TRBV5-1
j_gene: TRBJ2-3
CDR3aa: CASSLVVKSTDTQYF
CDR3nt: TGCGCCAGCAGCTTGGTTGTCAAGAGCACAGATACGCAGTATTTT

abundance: few
d_gene: .
v_gene: TRBV15
j_gene: TRBJ2-2
CDR3aa: CATSLRGTGELFF
CDR3nt: TGTGCCACCAGTTTACGGGGCACCGGGGAGCTGTTTTTT

abundance: many
d_gene: TRBD1
v_gene: TRBV11-2
j_gene: TRBJ2-7
CDR3aa: CASSLRQGSPYEQYF
CDR3nt: TGTGCCAGCAGCTTACGACAGGGGAGTCCCTACGAGCAGTACTTC

abundance: few
d_gene: .
v_gene: TRBV12-3/TRBV12-4
j_gene: TRBJ1-3
CDR3aa: CASSPRRSGNTIYF
CDR3nt: TGTGCCAGCAGTCCACGGAGATCTGGAAACACCATATATTTT

abundance: .
d_gene: TRBD1
v_gene: TRBV20-1
j_gene: TRBJ2-2
CDR3aa: CSARDRLQGAGTGELFF
CDR3nt: TGCAGTGCTAGAGATCGCCTACAGGGGGCGGGTACCGGGGAGCTGTTTTTT

abundance: .
d_gene: TRBD1
v_gene: TRBV9
j_gene: TRBJ1-5
CDR3aa: CASSPGQDSNQPQHF
CDR3nt: TGTGCCAGCAGCCCAGGACAGGATAGCAATCAGCCCCAGCATTTT

abundance: .
d_gene: .
v_gene: TRBV18
j_gene: TRBJ2-2
CDR3aa: CASSPPGSNTGELFF
CDR3nt: TGTGCCAGCTCACCACCAGGATCGAACACCGGGGAGCTGTTTTTT

abundance: .
d_gene: TRBD2
v_gene: TRBV7-9
j_gene: TRBJ2-7
CDR3aa: CASSLISGMAYEQYF
CDR3nt: TGTGCCAGCAGCCTCATAAGCGGGATGGCCTACGAGCAGTACTTC

abundance: .
d_gene: .
v_gene: TRBV11-2
j_gene: TRBJ2-5
CDR3aa: CASSFLGLQETQYF
CDR3nt: TGTGCCAGCAGCTTTCTCGGTCTTCAAGAGACCCAGTACTTC

abundance: .
d_gene: TRBD2
v_gene: TRBV11-2
j_gene: TRBJ2-5
CDR3aa: CASSYMGLAVLYQETQYF
CDR3nt: TGTGCCAGCAGCTACATGGGCCTAGCGGTCCTATACCAAGAGACCCAGTACTTC

abundance: many
d_gene: .
v_gene: TRBV10-3
j_gene: TRBJ1-4
CDR3aa: CAISYPGDGEKLFF
CDR3nt: TGTGCCATCAGTTACCCGGGGGACGGTGAAAAACTGTTTTTT

abundance: few
d_gene: TRBD1
v_gene: TRBV28
j_gene: TRBJ2-7
CDR3aa: CASSFSGTGDHEQYF
CDR3nt: TGTGCCAGCAGTTTCTCCGGGACAGGGGACCACGAGCAGTACTTC

abundance: .
d_gene: .
v_gene: TRBV10-3
j_gene: TRBJ2-1
CDR3aa: CAISENGYNEQFF
CDR3nt: TGTGCCATCAGTGAGAACGGTTACAATGAGCAGTTCTTC

abundance: few
d_gene: .
v_gene: TRBV14
j_gene: TRBJ2-7
CDR3aa: CASSQRSRVPFYEQYF
CDR3nt: TGTGCCAGCAGCCAACGATCCAGGGTTCCTTTTTACGAGCAGTACTTC

abundance: .
d_gene: .
v_gene: TRBV7-9
j_gene: TRBJ1-3
CDR3aa: CASSPEARNTIYF
CDR3nt: TGTGCCAGCAGCCCCGAGGCGCGGAACACCATATATTTT

abundance: few
d_gene: .
v_gene: TRBV5-5
j_gene: TRBJ2-5
CDR3aa: CASRPNPGRRETQYF
CDR3nt: TGTGCCAGCAGGCCAAACCCGGGACGACGGGAGACCCAGTACTTC

abundance: .
d_gene: .
v_gene: TRBV15
j_gene: TRBJ2-6
CDR3aa: CATAYGHSYSGANVLTF
CDR3nt: TGTGCCACCGCCTATGGACACAGTTACTCTGGGGCCAACGTCCTGACTTTC

abundance: few
d_gene: TRBD2
v_gene: TRBV20-1
j_gene: TRBJ2-6
CDR3aa: CSARRRIAGAPSSGANVLTF
CDR3nt: TGCAGTGCTAGGAGGAGGATAGCGGGAGCCCCCAGCTCTGGGGCCAACGTCCTGACTTTC

abundance: many
d_gene: .
v_gene: TRBV18
j_gene: TRBJ2-1
CDR3aa: CASSPQLVGEMFF
CDR3nt: TGTGCCAGCTCACCACAATTAGTGGGGGAGATGTTCTTC

abundance: .
d_gene: TRBD1
v_gene: TRBV4-1
j_gene: TRBJ2-4
CDR3aa: CASSHRLRDSKNIQYF
CDR3nt: TGCGCCAGCAGCCACCGACTCCGGGACAGTAAAAACATTCAGTACTTC

abundance: .
d_gene: TRBD1
v_gene: TRBV5-1
j_gene: TRBJ1-2
CDR3aa: CASSGGQGYGYTF
CDR3nt: TGCGCCAGCAGCGGGGGACAGGGATATGGCTACACCTTC

abundance: .
d_gene: .
v_gene: TRBV29-1
j_gene: TRBJ2-2
CDR3aa: CSVANRSTGELFF
CDR3nt: TGCAGCGTTGCAAACAGAAGCACCGGGGAGCTGTTTTTT

abundance: .
d_gene: .
v_gene: TRBV12-3/TRBV12-4
j_gene: TRBJ2-3
CDR3aa: CASSLAMRGDTQYF
CDR3nt: TGTGCCAGCAGTTTGGCGATGAGGGGAGATACGCAGTATTTT

abundance: many
d_gene: TRBD1
v_gene: TRBV5-1
j_gene: TRBJ2-7
CDR3aa: CASSRLGQGYEQYF
CDR3nt: TGCGCCAGCAGCCGGCTGGGACAGGGCTACGAGCAGTACTTC

abundance: few
d_gene: TRBD1
v_gene: TRBV7-2
j_gene: TRBJ1-1
CDR3aa: CASSSRDRGRGNTEAFF
CDR3nt: TGTGCCAGCAGCTCGCGGGACAGGGGACGGGGGAACACTGAAGCTTTCTTT

abundance: .
d_gene: .
v_gene: TRBV4-1
j_gene: TRBJ2-7
CDR3aa: CASSQEGLRRHYEQYF
CDR3nt: TGCGCCAGCAGCCAAGAAGGGCTCCGGAGGCATTACGAGCAGTACTTC

abundance: many
d_gene: .
v_gene: TRBV24-1
j_gene: TRBJ2-3
CDR3aa: CATSDPRLDGDTQYF
CDR3nt: TGTGCCACCAGTGACCCCCGACTAGACGGAGATACGCAGTATTTT

abundance: many
d_gene: TRBD2
v_gene: TRBV10-2
j_gene: TRBJ2-7
CDR3aa: CASRDRTSGSYEQYF
CDR3nt: TGCGCCAGCAGGGACAGGACTAGCGGGAGCTACGAGCAGTACTTC

abundance: few
d_gene: TRBD2
v_gene: TRBV14
j_gene: TRBJ2-5
CDR3aa: CASSPRLAGEGETQYF
CDR3nt: TGTGCCAGCAGCCCCCGACTAGCGGGAGAGGGAGAGACCCAGTACTTC

abundance: few
d_gene: TRBD1
v_gene: TRBV7-9
j_gene: TRBJ1-1
CDR3aa: CASSLGQGANTEAFF
CDR3nt: TGTGCCAGCAGCTTAGGACAGGGGGCGAACACTGAAGCTTTCTTT

abundance: .
d_gene: .
v_gene: TRBV12-3/TRBV12-4
j_gene: TRBJ1-2
CDR3aa: CASRGRRLYGYTF
CDR3nt: TGTGCCAGCAGGGGACGGCGGCTTTATGGCTACACCTTC

abundance: .
d_gene: .
v_gene: TRBV6-6
j_gene: TRBJ1-2
CDR3aa: CASSRLGDGYTF
CDR3nt: TGTGCCAGCAGTCGGCTCGGGGATGGCTACACCTTC

abundance: many
d_gene: .
v_gene: TRBV7-3
j_gene: TRBJ1-6
CDR3aa: CASSLGGGNNSPLHF
CDR3nt: TGTGCCAGCAGCTTAGGAGGGGGGAATAATTCACCCCTCCACTTT

abundance: .
d_gene: .
v_gene: TRBV20-1
j_gene: TRBJ2-2
CDR3aa: CSAGRTNTGELFF
CDR3nt: TGCAGTGCCGGTCGAACGAACACCGGGGAGCTGTTTTTT

abundance: .
d_gene: TRBD2
v_gene: TRBV27
j_gene: TRBJ2-1
CDR3aa: CASSLYAGGHNEQFF
CDR3nt: TGTGCCAGCAGTTTATACGCGGGAGGGCACAATGAGCAGTTCTTC

abundance: few
d_gene: TRBD2
v_gene: TRBV19
j_gene: TRBJ2-1
CDR3aa: CASIRTSGSAHEQFF
CDR3nt: TGTGCCAGTATCCGGACTAGCGGGAGTGCACATGAGCAGTTCTTC

abundance: .
d_gene: .
v_gene: TRBV12-3/TRBV12-4
j_gene: TRBJ2-1
CDR3aa: CASSINEQFF
CDR3nt: TGTGCCAGCAGCATCAATGAGCAGTTCTTC

abundance: few
d_gene: .
v_gene: TRBV24-1
j_gene: TRBJ1-1
CDR3aa: CATSGGFEAFF
CDR3nt: TGTGCCACCAGTGGAGGTTTCGAAGCTTTCTTT

abundance: .
d_gene: .
v_gene: TRBV7-6
j_gene: TRBJ2-6
CDR3aa: CASSLEPGPGGANVLTF
CDR3nt: TGTGCCAGCAGCTTAGAGCCGGGACCGGGTGGGGCCAACGTCCTGACTTTC

abundance: few
d_gene: .
v_gene: TRBV5-1
j_gene: TRBJ2-5
CDR3aa: CASSFRRDVPETQYF
CDR3nt: TGCGCCAGCAGCTTTCGGAGGGACGTTCCCGAGACCCAGTACTTC

abundance: few
d_gene: TRBD2
v_gene: TRBV10-3
j_gene: TRBJ2-1
CDR3aa: CAISSASGAYNEQFF
CDR3nt: TGTGCCATCAGTTCGGCTAGCGGGGCCTACAATGAGCAGTTCTTC

abundance: .
d_gene: .
v_gene: TRBV7-3
j_gene: TRBJ1-3
CDR3aa: CASSLGRGSSGNTIYF
CDR3nt: TGTGCCAGCAGCTTGGGAAGGGGCTCCTCTGGAAACACCATATATTTT

abundance: .
d_gene: TRBD1
v_gene: TRBV18
j_gene: TRBJ1-1
CDR3aa: CASSPTGQNTEAFF
CDR3nt: TGTGCCAGCTCACCGACAGGGCAAAACACTGAAGCTTTCTTT